Listed here are 23 T cell receptor beta chains from one sample, sequenced in a study of blood T cells in healthy people across ages. Alongside a J-beta primer mix, a sample-barcoded 5' primer served in a second PCR lasting 7 to 11 cycles. TCRdb called the 5' RACE reads again in MiXCR, with one record for every CDR3 protein. Seen here are about 1.5 million distinct CDR3 sequences, roughly two fifths observed once, and the top ten hold around 4%. What was sequenced was blood. The receptor source for this set is a woman younger than 35 in good health.

The V gene is TRBV2, the J gene TRBJ2-7, with 9 positions matching TRBD1. This CDR3 comprises 15 residues. The V and J ends lost 4 bases and 2 bases, in that order; junction bases with no gene match: 6. Germline V gene lookup returns CDR1 SNHLY and CDR2 FYNNEI. This CDR3 is CASSVWGQGAYEQYF. The CDR3 region has the DNA TGTGCCAGCAGTGTCTGGGGACAGGGAGCCTACGAGCAGTACTTC.

The chain is built from TRBV6-6 and TRBJ1-1; D perhaps matches TRBD1 (5 bases). There are 13 residues in the CDR3. CDR1 is MNHNY, CDR2 SVGAGI, per germline (reference sequence). Trimming removed 2 bases at V and 6 bases at J, with 10 bases between. DNA for the CDR3: TGTGCCAGCAGTTACGGGGGTACCCCTGAAGCTTTCTTT. It specifies CASSYGGTPEAFF.

This clonotype was recorded a few times. V gene TRBV29-1 combines with J gene TRBJ2-1; perhaps TRBD2 as D (5 bases). Germline assignment: CDR1 SQVTM and CDR2 ANQGSEA. This CDR3 has 13 residues. Trimming shortened V by 0 bases and J by 5 bases, and 8 bases separated the two germline ends. CDR3 in DNA: TGCAGCGTTGAAGATCTACTAGACAATGAGCAGTTCTTC. It translates to CSVEDLLDNEQFF.

There are a few counts of this clonotype. The chain has TRBV20-1 and TRBJ2-7; TRBD2 agrees at 9 bases. CDR3 length: 17 residues. Germline CDR1 DFQATT, CDR2 SNEGSKA (reference sequence). V lost 0 bases and J lost 7; bases outside the gene matches: 16. The CDR3 is CSARDRLRGGRFTEQYF. The CDR3 DNA is TGCAGTGCTAGAGATCGGTTGCGGGGGGGGCGATTCACTGAGCAGTACTTC.

This clonotype turned up a few times. The chain is built from TRBV2 and TRBJ2-4; possibly TRBD1 or TRBD2 for D (5 bases each). The DNA matches TRBJ2-7 better at its end, which makes the J call doubtful. Germline CDR1 SNHLY, CDR2 FYNNEI. This CDR3 has 13 residues. The DNA for the CDR3 is TGTGCCAGCAGCGGGGTTAGGGGCTACGAGCAGTACTTC. This sequence encodes CASSGVRGYEQYF.

The chain uses TRBV10-3 and TRBJ2-3; D uncertain. The CDR3 runs to 11 residues. V was trimmed by 6 bases and J by 4 bases, leaving 5 bases between them. CDR1 is ENHRY, CDR2 SYGVKD, per germline. The CDR3 protein is CAIRGSDTQYF. For the CDR3, the DNA is TGTGCCATCAGAGGTTCAGATACGCAGTATTTT.

The chain carries TRBV15 and TRBJ1-2, with TRBD1 matching over 8 bases. Per the germline V gene, CDR1 is LNHNV and CDR2 is YYDKDF (reference sequence). CDR3 length: 15 amino acids. The junction had 8 bases not matched to a gene; V was cut back by 4 bases and J by 4 bases. In nucleotides, the CDR3 is TGTGCCACCAGCACAGGACAGGGAGGGGCCTATGGCTACACCTTC. Amino acids: CATSTGQGGAYGYTF.

The chain uses TRBV6-2 or TRBV6-3 and TRBJ2-3; 8 nucleotides agree with TRBD2. Germline CDR1 reads MNHEY; CDR2 reads SVGEGT. V lost 8 bases to trimming and J lost 4 bases; unmatched junction nucleotides: 11. The CDR3 runs to 15 residues. The CDR3 is CASRYAGGGSDTQYF. The DNA of the CDR3 is TGTGCCAGCCGGTACGCGGGAGGAGGCTCAGATACGCAGTATTTT.

A few counts support this clonotype. The rearrangement links TRBV27 to TRBJ2-1; D is undetermined. Germline assignment: CDR1 MNHEY and CDR2 SMNVEV (reference sequence). The CDR3 extends over 11 amino acids. V lost 4 bases and J lost 7, with 5 bases in between. CDR3 in amino acids: CASSWVNEQFF. The DNA for the CDR3 is TGTGCCAGCAGTTGGGTGAATGAGCAGTTCTTC.

V gene TRBV5-1 combines with J gene TRBJ1-1; 9 bases match TRBD1. Germline V CDR1 and CDR2: SGHRS, YFSETQ. There are 16 residues in the CDR3. The V gene end was trimmed by 4 bases and the J gene end by 0 bases; junction bases not matched to a gene: 7. CDR3 residues: CASSPGTGPMNTEAFF. The CDR3, as DNA: TGCGCCAGCAGCCCCGGGACAGGGCCAATGAACACTGAAGCTTTCTTT.

This chain uses TRBV4-3 with TRBJ2-1, with 13 bases matching TRBD2. The J call may be incorrect, as the DNA end agrees better with TRBJ2-7. Germline V CDR1 and CDR2: LGHNA, YSLEER. The CDR3 has 17 residues. DNA of the CDR3: TGCGCCAGCAGCGCCCGGACTAGCGGGAGTTCCTACAATGAGCAGTACTTC. It codes for CASSARTSGSSYNEQYF.

This clonotype appeared once. The V gene is TRBV7-9, the J gene TRBJ2-1, with TRBD2 matching 7 bases. This CDR3 contains 14 residues. J was trimmed by 7 bases and V by 4 bases; bases with no gene match: 7. Germline V gene data show CDR1 as SEHNR and CDR2 as FQNEAQ (reference sequence). This CDR3 is CASSSAAGWNEQFF. The CDR3, as DNA: TGTGCCAGCAGCTCAGCAGCGGGGTGGAATGAGCAGTTCTTC. The full variable domain, rest sourced from reference TRBV7-9 and TRBJ2-1, is DTGVSQNPRHKITKRGQNVTFRCDPISEHNRLYWYRQTLGQGPEFLTYFQNEAQLEKSRLLSDRFSAERPKGSFSTLEIQRTEQGDSAMYLCASSSAAGWNEQFFGPGTRLTVL.

This sequence joins TRBV2 and TRBJ2-7, with D perhaps matching TRBD1 (6 bases). V lost 5 bases and J lost 3, with 11 bases in between. Germline V gene data show CDR1 as SNHLY and CDR2 as FYNNEI. The CDR3 extends over 13 amino acids. The CDR3 is CASSLRDIYEQYF. The CDR3 DNA reads as TGTGCCAGCAGTCTCCGGGACATCTACGAGCAGTACTTC.

This chain links TRBV12-3 or TRBV12-4 with TRBJ2-3; 9 bases line up with TRBD1. This CDR3 spans 18 amino acids. J lost 0 bases, V lost 3 bases, and 10 bases had no gene match. Here the CDR3 reads CASSFPPGQGVSTDTQYF. The CDR3 DNA reads TGTGCCAGCAGTTTCCCGCCGGGACAGGGCGTTAGCACAGATACGCAGTATTTT.

Note on this clonotype: The junction differs from germline at one of its ends, possibly a read error. The gene calls are TRBV3-1 and TRBJ2-1; tentatively, D is TRBD1 (5 bases). Per germline, CDR1 LGHDT and CDR2 YNNKEL (reference sequence). The CDR3 has 11 amino acids. CDR3 amino acids: CARSQGDEQFF. CDR3 DNA sequence: TGTGCCAGAAGCCAAGGGGATGAGCAGTTCTTC.

For this clonotype: One junction end does not reproduce the germline sequence, and a read error may be involved. The V gene is TRBV5-1, the J gene TRBJ1-1; D perhaps matches TRBD1 (5 bases). CDR3 size: 15 residues. Germline V gene data show CDR1 as SGHRS and CDR2 as YFSETQ. The CDR3 protein is CASTLMGEVNTDAFF. CDR3 DNA: TGCGCCAGCACCCTCATGGGGGAGGTGAACACTGATGCTTTCTTT.

The J gene is TRBJ2-3, the V gene TRBV20-1; the D gene is possibly TRBD2 (5 bases). This CDR3 contains 18 residues. Looked up from germline, CDR1 is DFQATT and CDR2 is SNEGSKA (reference sequence). Trimming left V 6 bases short and J 1 base short, with 26 bases between. The CDR3 is CSATPYSSSIRGTDTQYF. The CDR3 coding sequence is TGCAGTGCCACTCCCTATTCATCTAGCATAAGAGGCACAGATACGCAGTATTTT.

This clonotype was seen a few times. The gene calls are TRBV3-1 and TRBJ2-5, with a possible D match to TRBD2 (5 bases). CDR1 LGHDT and CDR2 YNNKEL come from the germline V gene (reference sequence). Trimming shortened V by 4 bases and J by 2 bases, and 14 bases separated the two germline ends. This CDR3 region has 15 residues. CDR3 region: CASSRHGGPQETQYF. For the CDR3, the DNA is TGTGCCAGCAGCCGTCATGGCGGGCCTCAAGAGACCCAGTACTTC.

The gene calls are TRBV10-3 and TRBJ2-7; D is unclear. Looked up from germline, CDR1 is ENHRY and CDR2 is SYGVKD. Trimming cost V 2 bases and J 2 bases, with 13 bases left between them. The CDR3 spans 15 residues. The CDR3 DNA follows: TGTGCCATCAGTGAGCAGGACGGATTTACCTACGAGCAGTACTTC. Translated, it gives CAISEQDGFTYEQYF.

J is TRBJ1-5 and V is TRBV20-1; D gene unclear. The CDR3 length is 13 residues. Per the germline V gene, CDR1 is DFQATT and CDR2 is SNEGSKA (reference sequence). Deletions cut 0 bases from V and 2 bases from J, with 5 bases between. The CDR3 loop is CSARDFGNQPQHF. DNA of the CDR3: TGCAGTGCTAGAGATTTCGGCAATCAGCCCCAGCATTTT.

The genes are TRBV6-5 and TRBJ1-1, with no clear D. V gave up 7 bases and J gave up 3 bases, with 12 bases separating them. CDR3 size: 13 residues. Germline-derived CDR1 and CDR2 are MNHEY and SVGAGI. CDR3 protein: CASNSRRDTEAFF. The CDR3 nucleotides are TGTGCCAGCAATAGCAGACGGGACACTGAAGCTTTCTTT.

The V call is TRBV6-2 or TRBV6-3, the J call TRBJ2-5; TRBD2 aligns across 7 bases. The CDR3 covers 17 residues. V lost 2 bases to trimming and J lost 5 bases; unmatched junction nucleotides: 14. The germline gives CDR1 MNHEY, CDR2 SVGEGT. The CDR3 protein is CASSYGHPRGDDETQYF. DNA for the CDR3: TGTGCCAGCAGTTACGGCCACCCTCGGGGGGACGATGAGACCCAGTACTTC.

The chain carries TRBV30 and TRBJ1-1; 9 nucleotides align to TRBD1. The V and J ends lost 2 bases and 0 bases, in that order; junction bases with no gene match: 4. The CDR3 is 15 residues long. CDR1 and CDR2 (germline): GTSNPN, SVGIG (reference sequence). The CDR3 spells CAWSWTGAMNTEAFF. CDR3 coding DNA: TGTGCCTGGAGTTGGACAGGGGCGATGAACACTGAAGCTTTCTTT.